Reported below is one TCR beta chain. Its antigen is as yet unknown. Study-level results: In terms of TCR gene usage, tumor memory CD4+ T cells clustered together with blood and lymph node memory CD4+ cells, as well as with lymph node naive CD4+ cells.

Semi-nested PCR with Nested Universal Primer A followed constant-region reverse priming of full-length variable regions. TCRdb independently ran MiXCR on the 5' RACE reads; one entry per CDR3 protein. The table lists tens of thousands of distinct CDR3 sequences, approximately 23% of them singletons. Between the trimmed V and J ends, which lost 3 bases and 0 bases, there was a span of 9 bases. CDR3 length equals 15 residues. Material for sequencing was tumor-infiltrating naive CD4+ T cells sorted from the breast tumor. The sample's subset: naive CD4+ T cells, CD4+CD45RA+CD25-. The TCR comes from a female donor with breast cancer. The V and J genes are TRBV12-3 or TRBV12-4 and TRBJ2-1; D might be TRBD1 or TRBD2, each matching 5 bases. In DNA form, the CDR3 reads TGTGCCAGCAGTTTGTCAGGGAGCTCCTACAATGAGCAGTTCTTC. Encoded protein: CASSLSGSSYNEQFF.